The clone carrying this T cell receptor (beta chain) was seen more than once but under ten times. Its target is not known. The data derive from a study of tumor-infiltrating lymphocytes in localized non-small cell lung cancer. At the level of the study: Patients included smokers and never-smokers with various histologies, some sampled after neoadjuvant chemotherapy.

The CDR3 length is 14 residues. Germline V gene sequence: CDR1 ENHRY, CDR2 SYGVKD. V was clipped by 4 bases and J by 6 bases, with 13 bases between them. Study-wide results and caveats: IM1 and IM2 tumors showed no difference in T-cell fraction.

Some clones are missing from TCRdb's copy, which holds only in-frame ones; the method was immunoSEQ multiplex PCR. Of approximately 17,000 clones detected, 70% to 80% appear once; the ten largest clones hold approximately 9.6%. This TCR came from a human donor with non-small cell lung cancer. This chain connects TRBV10-3 to TRBJ1-5; TRBD1 is a possible D gene (5 bases). The sequencing sample was made of lung tumor tissue. CDR3 DNA sequence: TGTGCCATCAGTGCCGAGCAGGGAGGTCAGCCCCAGCATTTT. Translating gives CAISAEQGGQPQHF.